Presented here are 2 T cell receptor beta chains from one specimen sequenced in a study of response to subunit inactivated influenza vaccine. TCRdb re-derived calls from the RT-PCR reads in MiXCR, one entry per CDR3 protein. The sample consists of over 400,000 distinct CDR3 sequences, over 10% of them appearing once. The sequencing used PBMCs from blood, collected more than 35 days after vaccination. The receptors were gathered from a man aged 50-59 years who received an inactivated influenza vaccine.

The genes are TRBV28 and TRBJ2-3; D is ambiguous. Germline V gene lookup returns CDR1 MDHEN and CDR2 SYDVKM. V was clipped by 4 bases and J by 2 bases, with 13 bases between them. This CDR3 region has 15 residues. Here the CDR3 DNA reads TGTGCCAGCAGTTCCCCTCCGGGCTTCACAGATACGCAGTATTTT. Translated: CASSSPPGFTDTQYF.

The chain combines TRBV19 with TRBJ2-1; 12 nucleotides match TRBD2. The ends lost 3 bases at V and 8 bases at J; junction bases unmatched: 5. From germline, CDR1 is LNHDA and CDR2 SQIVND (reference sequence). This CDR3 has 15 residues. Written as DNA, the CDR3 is TGTGCCAGTAGTATTCCGACTAGCGGGAGCCATGAGCAGTTCTTC. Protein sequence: CASSIPTSGSHEQFF.